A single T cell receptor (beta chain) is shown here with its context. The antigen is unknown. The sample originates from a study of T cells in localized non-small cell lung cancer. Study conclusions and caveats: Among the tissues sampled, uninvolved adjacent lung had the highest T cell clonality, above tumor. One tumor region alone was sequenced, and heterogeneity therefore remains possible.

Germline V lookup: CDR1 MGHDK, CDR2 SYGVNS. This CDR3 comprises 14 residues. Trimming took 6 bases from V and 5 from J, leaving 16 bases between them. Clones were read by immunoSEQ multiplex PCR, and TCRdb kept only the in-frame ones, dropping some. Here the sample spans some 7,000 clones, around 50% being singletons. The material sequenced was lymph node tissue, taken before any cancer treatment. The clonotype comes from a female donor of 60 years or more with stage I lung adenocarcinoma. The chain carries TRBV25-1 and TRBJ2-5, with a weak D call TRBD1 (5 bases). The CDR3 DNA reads TGTGCCAGCAGGGACAAGGGATTAGGGGAGACCCAGTACTTC. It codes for CASRDKGLGETQYF.